The 27 T cell receptor beta chains in this list originate from one sample, sequenced in a study of T cell responses to AZD1222 COVID-19 vaccine. The assay was immunoSEQ multiplex PCR, and TCRdb's table has in-frame clones only and misses some. The sample records some 150,000 clones, about 89% being singletons. Sequences were derived from peripheral blood, sampled 28 days after the second AZD1222 dose. Every receptor here comes from an adult who received the AZD1222 COVID-19 vaccine.

This clone was seen a few times. The chain recombines TRBV9 with TRBJ2-3; maybe TRBD2 (5 bases). The CDR3 runs to 16 residues. Deletions cut 3 bases from V and 2 bases from J, with 16 bases between. Germline V gene sequence: CDR1 SGDLS, CDR2 YYNGEE. This CDR3 reads CASSGYGGPSTDTQYF. The CDR3, as DNA: TGTGCCAGCAGCGGTTACGGAGGACCCTCCACAGATACGCAGTATTTT.

The V gene is TRBV11-2, the J gene TRBJ2-5; a possible D gene is TRBD2 (6 bases). This CDR3 is built from 15 residues. Trimming left V 6 bases short and J 4 bases short, with 18 bases between. Germline values: CDR1 SGHAT, CDR2 FQNNGV. CDR3 coding DNA: TGTGCCAGCAGGAAAAGTAGCGGCGGGCCAGAGACCCAGTACTTC. It specifies CASRKSSGGPETQYF.

J is TRBJ2-7 and V is TRBV7-2, with a weak D call TRBD1 (6 bases). Germline V lookup: CDR1 SGHTA, CDR2 FQGNSA. V gave up 1 base and J gave up 5 bases, with 15 bases separating them. The CDR3 runs 15 residues. The CDR3 bases are TGTGCCAGCAGCTTAGACACCAGGGGTTGGGACGAGCAGTACTTC. This codes for CASSLDTRGWDEQYF.

This rearrangement joins TRBV19 to TRBJ1-2; the match to TRBD1 covers 7 bases. V trimming: 4 bases; J trimming: 2 bases; junction bases outside the gene matches: 7. The CDR3 loop spans 15 amino acids. The germline gives CDR1 LNHDA, CDR2 SQIVND (reference sequence). This CDR3 is CASSTNRGENYGYTF. For the CDR3, the DNA is TGTGCCAGTAGTACAAACAGGGGCGAGAACTATGGCTACACCTTC.

Regarding this clone: Distinct nucleotide sequences in the sample also encode this CDR3. The CDR3 reads CASSPGQANTGELFF. The CDR3 DNA is TGCGCCAGCAGCCCCGGACAAGCGAACACCGGGGAGCTGTTTTTT. The chain couples TRBV4-3 to TRBJ2-2; D possibly corresponds to TRBD1 (5 bases). The CDR3 contains 15 residues. From germline, CDR1 is LGHNA and CDR2 YSLEER. V was trimmed by 4 bases and J by 0 bases, leaving 9 bases between them.

The gene calls are TRBV10-3 and TRBJ2-2; 8 bases fit TRBD1. The CDR3 sequence is 16 residues long. Per germline, CDR1 ENHRY and CDR2 SYGVKD. After removal of 8 bases from V and 1 base from J, the junction contained 9 bases not matched to a gene. CDR3 residues: CAIPVLDRENTGELFF. The CDR3 DNA is TGTGCCATCCCCGTCCTGGACAGGGAGAACACCGGGGAGCTGTTTTTT.

The chain has TRBV11-2 and TRBJ2-5, with unresolved D. There are 14 residues in the CDR3. The V and J ends lost 3 bases and 6 bases respectively, with 14 bases between them. Looked up from germline, CDR1 is SGHAT and CDR2 is FQNNGV. CDR3 residues: CASSLLRAVKTQYF. CDR3 nucleotides: TGTGCCAGCAGCTTGCTAAGGGCCGTGAAGACCCAGTACTTC.

CDR3 protein: CAWIDRGRGETQYF. The CDR3 region has the DNA TGTGCCTGGATAGATAGGGGGCGAGGAGAGACCCAGTACTTC. The chain has TRBV30 and TRBJ2-5; 7 bases fit TRBD1. CDR1 is GTSNPN and CDR2 is SVGIG in the germline V gene (reference sequence). With 4 bases clipped from V and 4 bases from J, the junction kept 9 bases outside the gene matches. CDR3 length: 14 residues.

The rearrangement links TRBV11-3 to TRBJ2-3; D unclear. CDR3 length: 14 residues. The V gene lost 1 base and the J gene lost 2 bases, with 7 bases spanning the gap. Germline V lookup: CDR1 SGHNT, CDR2 YENEEA. This CDR3 reads CASSLAPSTDTQYF. CDR3 coding DNA: TGTGCCAGCAGCTTAGCCCCTTCCACAGATACGCAGTATTTT. The full variable domain, rest sourced from reference TRBV11-3 and TRBJ2-3, is EAGVVQSPRYKIIEKKQPVAFWCNPISGHNTLYWYLQNLGQGPELLIRYENEEAVDDSQLPKDRFSAERLKGVDSTLKIQPAELGDSAVYLCASSLAPSTDTQYFGPGTRLTVL.

The chain joins TRBV7-9 to TRBJ2-5; D not resolved. The germline gives CDR1 SEHNR, CDR2 FQNEAQ (reference sequence). V gave up 4 bases and J gave up 5 bases, with 11 bases separating them. The CDR3 spans 13 residues. The CDR3 loop is CASSSSGRETQYF. The CDR3 DNA is TGTGCCAGCAGCTCCTCTGGACGGGAGACCCAGTACTTC. The full variable domain, with the rest looked up from reference TRBV7-9 and TRBJ2-5, is DTGVSQNPRHKITKRGQNVTFRCDPISEHNRLYWYRQTLGQGPEFLTYFQNEAQLEKSRLLSDRFSAERPKGSFSTLEIQRTEQGDSAMYLCASSSSGRETQYFGPGTRLLVL.

This clone was recorded only once. V and J are TRBV28 and TRBJ2-7; D ambiguous. V was pared by 3 bases and J by 1 base, with 1 base between. CDR1 is MDHEN and CDR2 is SYDVKM in the germline V gene. This CDR3 is 11 amino acids long. This chain's CDR3 is CASSFSYEQYF. DNA of the CDR3: TGTGCCAGCAGTTTTTCCTACGAGCAGTACTTC.

This rearrangement joins TRBV7-2 to TRBJ2-3, with D perhaps TRBD2 (5 bases). The germline V gene encodes CDR1 SGHTA and CDR2 FQGNSA. Trimming cost V 2 bases and J 0 bases, with 15 bases left between them. The CDR3 covers 17 residues. CDR3 sequence reads: CASSLRSSLTSTDTQYF. The CDR3 region has the DNA TGTGCCAGCAGCTTACGGTCTAGCCTCACTAGCACAGATACGCAGTATTTT.

The V call is TRBV28, the J call TRBJ1-3, with 7 bases fitting TRBD1. From germline, CDR1 is MDHEN and CDR2 SYDVKM. The CDR3 length is 15 residues. J gave up 4 bases and V 5 bases, and 8 bases lay outside the gene matches. CDR3 region: CASSPGTAGGNTIYF. CDR3 in DNA: TGTGCCAGCAGTCCTGGGACAGCTGGGGGAAACACCATATATTTT.

The chain links TRBV28 to TRBJ1-2; 11 bases align to TRBD1. Looked up from germline, CDR1 is MDHEN and CDR2 is SYDVKM. The V and J ends lost 6 bases and 9 bases, in that order; junction bases with no gene match: 15. CDR3 size: 16 residues. CDR3 loop: CASRASDRGLTWSYTF. CDR3 bases: TGTGCCAGCAGAGCATCGGACAGGGGGCTCACATGGAGCTACACCTTC.

The V call is TRBV28, the J call TRBJ1-6; 7 nucleotides line up with TRBD1. Trimming took 5 bases from V and 14 from J; bases not matched to a gene: 12. Germline values: CDR1 MDHEN, CDR2 SYDVKM. The CDR3 has 14 residues. CDR3 region: CASSRTGPLISLHF. CDR3 nucleotides: TGTGCCAGCAGTAGGACAGGACCTTTAATATCCCTCCACTTT. The complete variable domain, with remaining parts taken from reference TRBV28 and TRBJ1-6, reads DVKVTQSSRYLVKRTGEKVFLECVQDMDHENMFWYRQDPGLGLRLIYFSYDVKMKEKGDIPEGYSVSREKKERFSLILESASTNQTSMYLCASSRTGPLISLHFGNGTRLTVT.

The chain links TRBV3-1 (or the pseudogene TRBV3-2) to TRBJ2-2; possibly TRBD1 for D (5 bases). The CDR3 totals 14 residues. Germline CDR1 is LGHDT and CDR2 is YNNKEL (reference sequence). V lost 3 bases, J lost 4 bases, and 9 bases lay in between. The CDR3: CASSHITGTGELFF. CDR3 nucleotide sequence: TGTGCCAGCAGCCACATTACAGGCACCGGGGAGCTGTTTTTT.

J is TRBJ2-1 and V is TRBV5-4; 8 positions agree with TRBD2. This CDR3 has 16 amino acids. CDR1 is SGHNT and CDR2 is YYREEE in the germline V gene (reference sequence). J was trimmed by 9 bases and V by 0 bases; bases with no gene match: 11. CDR3 residues: CASSLALGLAGGEQFF. CDR3 nucleotides: TGTGCCAGCAGCTTGGCCCTCGGGCTAGCGGGCGGTGAGCAGTTCTTC.

This clone turned up a few times. V usage is TRBV20-1 and J usage is TRBJ2-5; no reliable D call. Deletions cut 3 bases from V and 9 bases from J, with 11 bases between. Germline assignment: CDR1 DFQATT and CDR2 SNEGSKA (reference sequence). CDR3 length: 11 amino acids. The DNA of the CDR3 is TGCAGTGCTAGCTCTGGGGATGCCCAGTACTTC. Amino acid sequence: CSASSGDAQYF.

The chain is built from TRBV18 and TRBJ2-3; 8 positions match TRBD1. This CDR3 spans 15 amino acids. J gave up 4 bases and V 1 base, and 4 bases lay outside the gene matches. Germline CDR1 reads KGHSH; CDR2 reads LQKENI. In DNA form, the CDR3 reads TGTGCCAGCTCACCACTGGACAGGGATGCAGATACGCAGTATTTT. It translates to CASSPLDRDADTQYF.

V is TRBV7-2 and J is TRBJ2-4; either TRBD1 or TRBD2 may supply D (6 bases each). Deletions cut 1 base from V and 0 bases from J, with 10 bases between. CDR1 is SGHTA, CDR2 FQGNSA, per germline. The CDR3 consists of 16 residues. This CDR3 is CASSLVGGAAKNIQYF. The CDR3 nucleotides are TGTGCCAGCAGCTTAGTGGGGGGCGCAGCCAAAAACATTCAGTACTTC.

The rearrangement joins TRBV7-3 to TRBJ1-4; a possible D gene is TRBD1 (6 bases). The CDR3 has 13 amino acids. Germline V gives CDR1 SGHTA, CDR2 FQGTGA. V was cut by 5 bases and J by 7 bases, with 11 bases left in between. CDR3 in amino acids: CASSPGAGEKLFF. The CDR3 DNA sequence: TGTGCCAGCAGCCCGGGGGCGGGTGAAAAACTGTTTTTT.

This clone has a handful of counts. J is TRBJ2-7 and V is TRBV7-6; D is ambiguous. This CDR3 has 13 residues. The V end was cut by 0 bases, the J end by 2 bases, with 5 bases between. Looked up from germline, CDR1 is SGHVS and CDR2 is FNYEAQ. In nucleotides, the CDR3 is TGTGCCAGCAGCTTAGCACGGACCTACGAGCAGTACTTC. Translating it yields CASSLARTYEQYF.

The DNA for the CDR3 is TGTGCCAGTAGTCCTAGCGGGAGGGGAACAGATACGCAGTATTTT. Protein product: CASSPSGRGTDTQYF. The V call is TRBV19, the J call TRBJ2-3; 12 positions match TRBD2. V lost 5 bases, J lost 3 bases, and 3 bases stayed unmatched. This CDR3 is 15 amino acids long. The germline gives CDR1 LNHDA, CDR2 SQIVND (reference sequence).

J is TRBJ2-5 and V is TRBV7-3; 12 nucleotides align to TRBD2. This CDR3 region has 14 residues. V lost 4 bases and J lost 8; bases outside the gene matches: 5. CDR1 is SGHTA, CDR2 FQGTGA, per germline. The CDR3 sequence: CASSSTSGSGTQYF. The CDR3 coding sequence is TGTGCCAGCAGCTCGACTAGCGGGAGCGGAACCCAGTACTTC.

The chain uses TRBV19 and TRBJ1-2, with TRBD1 as a possible D gene (5 bases). Germline CDR1 and CDR2: LNHDA and SQIVND (reference sequence). V lost 7 bases and J 8 bases, leaving 17 bases between the germline ends. The CDR3 runs to 13 residues. CDR3 protein: CASTFGQGRGYTF. The CDR3 nucleotides read TGTGCCAGTACCTTCGGTCAGGGTCGAGGCTACACCTTC.

The CDR3 is CASSQGRDQPQHF. The CDR3 DNA sequence: TGTGCCAGCAGCCAAGGTCGAGATCAGCCCCAGCATTTT. The chain joins TRBV14 to TRBJ1-5; D unclear. CDR3 length: 13 amino acids. Germline V gene data show CDR1 as SGHDN and CDR2 as FVKESK. V shed 1 base and J shed 5 bases, with 6 bases lying between them.

The chain uses TRBV27 and TRBJ2-7; D gene ambiguous. The CDR3 has 14 amino acids. Deletions cut 3 bases from V and 0 bases from J, with 9 bases between. Germline V gene sequence: CDR1 MNHEY, CDR2 SMNVEV (reference sequence). The CDR3 loop is CASSFLYSSYEQYF. CDR3 sequence (DNA): TGTGCCAGCAGTTTTCTCTACAGCTCCTACGAGCAGTACTTC.